These 20 T cell receptor beta chains were all obtained from the same sample, sequenced in a study of lymphopenia after photon versus proton radiotherapy. Sequencing used immunoSEQ multiplex PCR; TCRdb keeps in-frame clones, though not all of them. The table shows about 45,000 clones, with approximately 83% occurring only once. The specimen comprised peripheral blood, sampled from a patient treated with photon-based radiotherapy. These receptors came from a man aged 40-50 years with gastric cancer.

J is TRBJ1-5 and V is TRBV18; no reliable D call. V gave up 2 bases and J gave up 5 bases, with 7 bases separating them. The CDR3 loop spans 13 amino acids. Germline CDR1 is KGHSH and CDR2 is LQKENI. The CDR3 sequence is CASSPGSDQPQHF. The DNA for the CDR3 is TGTGCCAGCTCACCAGGGAGCGATCAGCCCCAGCATTTT.

The CDR3: CASSQEPAGMNYGYTF. CDR3 sequence (DNA): TGTGCCAGCAGCCAAGAACCAGCAGGGATGAACTATGGCTACACCTTC. The rearrangement links TRBV4-2 to TRBJ1-2, with D possibly TRBD1 on 5 matching bases. Germline V gene sequence: CDR1 LGHNA, CDR2 YNFKEQ. CDR3 length: 16 amino acids. The V and J ends lost 0 bases and 2 bases respectively, with 13 bases between them.

This clone was observed a few times. This rearrangement joins TRBV4-3 to TRBJ1-5; TRBD1 is a possible D gene (5 bases). Germline V gene data show CDR1 as LGHNA and CDR2 as YSLEER. V was pared by 0 bases and J by 2 bases, with 8 bases between. The CDR3 has 15 amino acids. CDR3 residues: CASSQELGGNQPQHF. CDR3 nucleotides: TGCGCCAGCAGCCAAGAATTAGGGGGCAATCAGCCCCAGCATTTT.

The chain employs TRBV2 and TRBJ1-1; D is unclear. The CDR3 extends over 13 amino acids. The V end lost 4 bases, the J end lost 3 bases, and 9 bases lay between the germline ends. The germline V gene has CDR1 SNHLY and CDR2 FYNNEI. The CDR3 loop reads CASSVVRDTEAFF. For the CDR3, the DNA is TGTGCCAGCAGTGTTGTGCGAGACACTGAAGCTTTCTTT.

The rearrangement uses TRBV6-6 and TRBJ1-1; unclear D gene. The CDR3 is made up of 13 amino acids. Trimming cost V 5 bases and J 5 bases, with 12 bases left between them. CDR1 is MNHNY, CDR2 SVGAGI, per germline (reference sequence). The CDR3 loop reads CASSGPSGTEAFF. Here the CDR3 DNA reads TGTGCCAGCAGTGGGCCTTCTGGTACTGAAGCTTTCTTT.

The chain couples TRBV12-5 to TRBJ1-4, with D maybe TRBD1 (6 bases). The germline CDR1 and CDR2 sequences are LGHNT and FRNRAP. V lost 4 bases and J lost 0, with 18 bases in between. The CDR3 totals 18 residues. The chain's CDR3 is CASGSLGGLIPTNEKLFF. Written as DNA, the CDR3 is TGTGCTAGTGGTTCCCTTGGGGGGCTCATTCCAACTAATGAAAAACTGTTTTTT.

The V gene is TRBV27, the J gene TRBJ2-7, with 8 bases lining up with TRBD1. Germline V gene lookup returns CDR1 MNHEY and CDR2 SMNVEV (reference sequence). This CDR3 region has 15 residues. V gave up 2 bases and J gave up 5 bases; unmatched junction bases: 8. Here the CDR3 reads CASSLLGTGQNEQYF. The CDR3 bases are TGTGCCAGCAGTTTACTGGGGACAGGTCAGAACGAGCAGTACTTC.

The gene calls are TRBV5-1 and TRBJ1-2; 9 positions match TRBD1. The V gene end was trimmed by 5 bases and the J gene end by 3 bases; junction bases not matched to a gene: 5. The CDR3 is 14 residues long. Germline CDR1 reads SGHRS; CDR2 reads YFSETQ. DNA of the CDR3: TGCGCCAGCAGAGCGACAGGGGGGGACTATGGCTACACCTTC. Protein: CASRATGGDYGYTF.

The J gene is TRBJ1-2, the V gene TRBV7-2, with 7 bases lining up with TRBD1. Germline V CDR1 and CDR2: SGHTA, FQGNSA. CDR3 length: 13 amino acids. The V and J ends lost 5 bases and 7 bases, in that order; junction bases with no gene match: 7. CDR3 DNA sequence: TGTGCCAGCAGCCATACAGGGGCGGCTGGCTACACCTTC. Its protein is CASSHTGAAGYTF.

The chain is built from TRBV5-5 and TRBJ2-1; D is perhaps TRBD1 (7 bases). The V end lost 4 bases, the J end lost 6 bases, and 14 bases lay between the germline ends. The CDR3 is made up of 14 amino acids. CDR1 is SGHKS and CDR2 is YYEKEE in the germline V gene (reference sequence). CDR3 protein: CASSIDREVNEQFF. As DNA, the CDR3 is TGTGCCAGCAGCATCGACAGGGAGGTCAATGAGCAGTTCTTC.

The rearrangement uses TRBV9 and TRBJ2-1; 11 bases fit TRBD2. Per the germline V gene, CDR1 is SGDLS and CDR2 is YYNGEE. The ends lost 0 bases at V and 8 bases at J; junction bases unmatched: 7. The CDR3 length is 16 residues. The CDR3 bases are TGTGCCAGCAGCGTAGGGACTAGCGGGTGGGTCGATGAGCAGTTCTTC. Amino acids: CASSVGTSGWVDEQFF.

This clone was found once. The chain carries TRBV30 and TRBJ1-1; possible D gene TRBD1, 6 bases. This CDR3 region has 14 residues. CDR1 and CDR2 from the germline V gene are GTSNPN and SVGIG (reference sequence). Trimming removed 4 bases from V and 0 bases from J, with 12 bases in between. CDR3 DNA: TGTGCCTGGAACCTACAGGGAATGAACACTGAAGCTTTCTTT. Protein: CAWNLQGMNTEAFF.

The rearrangement uses TRBV4-1 and TRBJ2-2, with TRBD2 identical over 8 bases. This CDR3 is built from 14 residues. Germline assignment: CDR1 MGHRA and CDR2 YSYEKL. Trimming took 4 bases from V and 4 from J; bases not matched to a gene: 2. In DNA, the CDR3 is TGCGCCAGCAGCCTCGCGGGGGGCACCGGGGAGCTGTTTTTT. The encoded protein is CASSLAGGTGELFF.

The CDR3: CASSLDRVSQYF. The CDR3 region has the DNA TGTGCCAGCAGCTTAGACAGGGTATCCCAGTACTTC. V gene TRBV7-2 combines with J gene TRBJ2-5; D possibly corresponds to TRBD1 (6 bases). The CDR3 runs to 12 residues. Trimming pared 1 base from V and 9 bases from J, leaving 9 bases between. Germline V gene data show CDR1 as SGHTA and CDR2 as FQGNSA.

With respect to this clone: One end of the junction does not line up with germline, which may come from a read error. The J gene is TRBJ2-5, the V gene TRBV5-4, with a possible D match to TRBD1 (6 bases). The CDR3 is 13 amino acids. Germline CDR1 and CDR2: SGHNT and YYREEE (reference sequence). CDR3 sequence reads: CASSLEPRQEPDF. For the CDR3, the DNA is TGTGCCAGCAGCTTGGAGCCGAGACAGGAACCCGACTTC.

The J gene is TRBJ2-4, the V gene TRBV10-3; 9 bases line up with TRBD1. The CDR3 is 14 residues long. The V segment lost 3 bases and the J segment 7 bases; nucleotides outside the gene matches: 4. Germline V lookup: CDR1 ENHRY, CDR2 SYGVKD. The CDR3 sequence: CAISDRTGANIQYF. CDR3 bases: TGTGCCATCAGTGATCGGACAGGGGCGAACATTCAGTACTTC.

In this sample, this clone turned up once. The genes are TRBV7-2 and TRBJ2-1; possible D gene TRBD2, 6 bases. Trimming pared 5 bases from V and 7 bases from J, leaving 18 bases between. This CDR3 contains 15 residues. Germline assignment: CDR1 SGHTA and CDR2 FQGNSA. The CDR3 loop reads CASSPPPGGSNEQFF. CDR3 DNA sequence: TGTGCCAGCAGCCCACCACCCGGGGGAAGTAATGAGCAGTTCTTC. The variable domain in full, with the rest retrieved from reference TRBV7-2 and TRBJ2-1, is GAGVSQSPSNKVTEKGKDVELRCDPISGHTALYWYRQSLGQGLEFLIYFQGNSAPDKSGLPSDRFSAERTGGSVSTLTIQRTQQEDSAVYLCASSPPPGGSNEQFFGPGTRLTVL.

The CDR3 here is CASSPGQGTEKLFF. As DNA, the CDR3 is TGTGCCAGCAGTCCCGGACAGGGTACGGAAAAACTGTTTTTT. This chain uses TRBV27 with TRBJ1-4; 8 bases map to TRBD1. CDR3 length equals 14 residues. Germline loops: CDR1 MNHEY, CDR2 SMNVEV (reference sequence). Unmatched junction bases numbered 7, after V lost 5 bases and J lost 8 bases.

The J gene is TRBJ1-1, the V gene TRBV6-5, with D possibly matching TRBD1 (6 bases). The CDR3 runs 14 residues. Germline V gene data show CDR1 as MNHEY and CDR2 as SVGAGI. The ends were cut back, 4 bases at V and 4 bases at J, with 13 bases in the middle. CDR3 coding DNA: TGTGCCAGCAGTTCCGGGACACACGCCACTGAAGCTTTCTTT. This gives the protein CASSSGTHATEAFF.

The CDR3 DNA reads as TGTGCCAGCAGCCTCGGGGCTAGCACAGATACGCAGTATTTT. Translated, it gives CASSLGASTDTQYF. The chain couples TRBV6-5 to TRBJ2-3; D tentatively reads TRBD1 or TRBD2 (5 bases each). From germline, CDR1 is MNHEY and CDR2 SVGAGI. The V end was cut by 6 bases, the J end by 0 bases, with 10 bases between. This CDR3 is built from 14 residues.